Reported below is one T cell receptor beta chain. This clonotype was seen at least ten times. Its antigen is currently not known. Base-call qualities are not available, and no considerably larger clone is one nucleotide away. The library was built by means of 5' RACE. TCRdb records NextSeq 500 as the sequencer. In the TCR library protocol, unique molecular identifiers were attached to individual cDNA molecules to correct for PCR bias and sequencing error. TCR alpha and beta chains were both sequenced, and the abundances of alpha and beta sequences in each sample were closely correlated with each other. The study's own analysis went as follows. V gene, J gene and CDR3 annotation of TCR sequences was performed with Decombinator V4. TCRs were defined as expanded if a significant change between any two time points was detected under a Poisson model with p below 0.0001. TCR abundances were normalised to the total number of TCRs sequenced per sample and expressed as counts per million. MAIT TCRs were defined by TRAV1-2 paired with TRAJ12, TRAJ20 or TRAJ33, and iNKT TCRs by TRAV10 paired with TRAJ18. VDJdb, accessed on 1 November 2021, was searched for TCRs annotated for CMV, EBV and SARS-CoV-2, and TCRs annotated for more than one antigen were excluded. Starting from the raw public reads, TCRdb applied fastp trimming at Q25, assembled clones with MiXCR and retained in-frame beta chains. Each CDR3 protein gets just one entry, which takes the most common genes and DNA from the rows behind it. What appears here as the V and J calls and clone size reflects TCRdb's work, not the paper's. The sample table records fewer than 120,000 distinct CDR3 sequences; around 12% of these occur just once. The top ten constitute approximately 3.8% of the sample.

Set within a cohort of healthcare workers in London, UK, this nested case-control study involved weekly PCR testing of nasopharyngeal swabs along with blood sampling. Healthcare workers were recruited between 23 and 31 March 2020, during the week of the UK lockdown, and were followed weekly for up to about 15 weeks. This sample was taken from a study of early T cells in non-severe SARS-CoV-2 infection (TCRdb year 2021). Looking at the study overall: TCR sequencing used bulk RNA from unsorted whole blood, so alpha and beta chains could not be paired.

On the study overall, not on this receptor specifically: Matching against VDJdb was skewed toward anti-spike CD8 responses, likely underestimated virus-specific expansions, and missed private and CD4 specificities.

V is clipped by 3 bases and J by 8 bases, and the sequence between their germline boundaries is 10 bases long. The germline V gene encodes CDR1 SGHDN and CDR2 FVKESK. Reading from cysteine to phenylalanine, the CDR3 counts 12 amino acids. Of the read, only the CDR3 DNA is kept; its 36 bases are in frame from base 1. The rearrangement joined TRBV14 to TRBJ1-2, with no confident D gene call. The material sequenced was whole blood, taken at baseline. This TCR derives from an adult who was a healthcare worker with PCR-confirmed SARS-CoV-2 infection or an uninfected control (not recorded which). The sequenced DNA is TGTGCCAGCAGCCAGGAGGTTTACGGCTACACCTTC. Translated, this gives CASSQEVYGYTF.